The table lists the clone carrying this T cell receptor beta chain with a count of one. The antigen remains unidentified. Assay: immunoSEQ multiplex PCR; the TCRdb copy retains only in-frame clones and omits some. The table includes over 55,000 clones, roughly 80% detected once. This record comes from a study of T cell responses to AZD1222 COVID-19 vaccine. Study-wide findings and caveats: Spike-specific TCR breadth rose after two AZD1222 doses, and depth rose as well. Nearly half of spike-specific TCRs reportedly target variant regions that are unmutated in the B.1.351 and B.1.1.7 variants.

CDR1 is SGHTA, CDR2 FQGNSA, per germline. V was pared by 4 bases and J by 2 bases, with 8 bases of the junction left unmatched. The CDR3 is 16 residues long. Pooling was applied to second doses at about 4 or about 12 weeks. This chain links TRBV7-2 with TRBJ2-4, with 7 positions matching TRBD1. The TCR sequence derives from an adult who received the AZD1222 COVID-19 vaccine. Sequencing used peripheral blood, obtained 28 days after the second AZD1222 dose. The CDR3 DNA reads as TGTGCCAGCAGCTCGTTCACAGGGGTGCCCAAAAACATTCAGTACTTC. Residues: CASSSFTGVPKNIQYF.